This TCR beta chain was captured by sequencing in a study of a mutant IDH1 vaccine in newly diagnosed glioma. A remark on this clone: The antigen is not known.

Germline lookup yields CDR1 WNHNN and CDR2 SYGVQD (reference sequence). The CDR3 is made up of 15 amino acids. The V end lost 0 bases, the J end lost 6 bases, and 12 bases lay between the germline ends. Sample time point: week 35, safety follow-up. The vaccine gave 300 ug of a 20-mer mutant IDH1 peptide subcutaneously per dose. The data were produced by immunoSEQ multiplex PCR, yet TCRdb's version contains in-frame clones alone and is incomplete. The data show some 45,000 clones, about 80% seen once. This clonotype originated in a woman in her forties or fifties with glioma. The V and J genes are TRBV10-1 and TRBJ2-1; no reliable D call. Source: PBMCs, taken from a glioma patient whose treatment included an IDH1 peptide vaccine. The chain's CDR3 is CASSESIIRLNEQFF. DNA for the CDR3: TGCGCCAGCAGTGAGTCGATAATTAGACTCAATGAGCAGTTCTTC.